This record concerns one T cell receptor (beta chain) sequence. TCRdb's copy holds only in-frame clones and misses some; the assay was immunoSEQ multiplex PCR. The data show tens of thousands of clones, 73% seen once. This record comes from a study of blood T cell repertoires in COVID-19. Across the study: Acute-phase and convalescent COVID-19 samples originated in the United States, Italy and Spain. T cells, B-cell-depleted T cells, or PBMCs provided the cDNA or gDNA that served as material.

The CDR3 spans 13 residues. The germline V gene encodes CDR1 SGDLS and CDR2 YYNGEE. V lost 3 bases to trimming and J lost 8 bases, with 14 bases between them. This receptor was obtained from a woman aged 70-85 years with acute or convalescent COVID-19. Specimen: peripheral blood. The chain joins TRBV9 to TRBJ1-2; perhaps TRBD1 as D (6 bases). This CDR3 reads CASSAGRGWGYTF. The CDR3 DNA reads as TGTGCCAGCAGCGCCGGCAGGGGATGGGGCTACACCTTC.